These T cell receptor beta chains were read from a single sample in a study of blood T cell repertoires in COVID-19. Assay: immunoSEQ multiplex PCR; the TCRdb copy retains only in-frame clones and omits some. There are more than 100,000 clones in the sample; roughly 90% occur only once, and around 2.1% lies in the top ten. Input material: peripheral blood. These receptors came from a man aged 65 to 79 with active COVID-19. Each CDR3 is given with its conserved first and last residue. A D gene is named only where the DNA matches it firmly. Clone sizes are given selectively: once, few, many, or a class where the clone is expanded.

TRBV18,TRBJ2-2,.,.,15,CASSPPLATVGELFF,TGTGCCAGCTCACCACCGCTAGCAACCGTCGGGGAGCTGTTTTTT
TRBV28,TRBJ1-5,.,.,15,CASKPGTASNQPQHF,TGTGCCAGCAAGCCCGGGACTGCTTCCAATCAGCCCCAGCATTTT
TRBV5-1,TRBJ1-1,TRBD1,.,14,CASRRTGPNTEAFF,TGCGCCAGCAGGCGGACAGGACCGAACACTGAAGCTTTCTTT
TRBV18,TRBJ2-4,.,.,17,CASSPTDWPTARGIQYF,TGTGCCAGCTCACCAACGGATTGGCCGACCGCCAGAGGCATTCAGTACTTC
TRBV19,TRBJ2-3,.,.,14,CATTPGGGPDTQYF,TGTGCCACCACGCCTGGGGGGGGCCCAGATACGCAGTATTTT
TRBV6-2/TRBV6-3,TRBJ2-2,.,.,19,CASSYRGGRLDTNTGELFF,TGTGCCAGCAGTTACCGGGGAGGCAGGCTTGATACGAACACCGGGGAGCTGTTTTTT
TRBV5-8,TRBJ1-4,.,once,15,CASSLGDSRNEKLFF,TGTGCCAGCAGCTTGGGCGACTCGAGGAATGAAAAACTGTTTTTT
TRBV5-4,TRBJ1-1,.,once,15,CASSLGGHLNTEAFF,TGTGCCAGCAGCTTGGGGGGACACCTGAACACTGAAGCTTTCTTT
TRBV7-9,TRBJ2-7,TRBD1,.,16,CASSSTGGPHSYEQYF,TGTGCCAGCAGCTCCACAGGGGGCCCCCACTCCTACGAGCAGTACTTC
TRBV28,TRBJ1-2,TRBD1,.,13,CAGGQGLNYGYTF,TGTGCCGGGGGACAGGGGTTGAACTATGGCTACACCTTC
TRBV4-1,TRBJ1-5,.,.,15,CASSQDGQPNQPQHF,TGCGCCAGCAGCCAGGACGGACAGCCCAATCAGCCCCAGCATTTT
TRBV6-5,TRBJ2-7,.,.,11,CATGGTYEQYF,TGTGCCACCGGAGGGACCTACGAGCAGTACTTC
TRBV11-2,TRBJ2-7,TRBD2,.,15,CASSQREGPLYEQYF,TGTGCCAGCAGCCAGCGGGAGGGCCCTCTATACGAGCAGTACTTC
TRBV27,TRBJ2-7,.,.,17,CASGSLRSKDTKYEQYF,TGTGCCAGCGGCAGTTTAAGATCAAAGGACACAAAATACGAGCAGTACTTC
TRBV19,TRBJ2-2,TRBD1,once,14,CASRDRGDTGELFF,TGTGCCAGCCGGGACAGGGGCGACACCGGGGAGCTGTTTTTT
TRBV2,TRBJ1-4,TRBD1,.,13,CASGRDSGEKLFF,TGTGCCAGCGGCCGGGACAGCGGTGAAAAACTGTTTTTT
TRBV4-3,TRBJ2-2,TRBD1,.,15,CASSTQGASTGELFF,TGCGCCAGCAGCACACAGGGGGCAAGCACCGGGGAGCTGTTTTTT
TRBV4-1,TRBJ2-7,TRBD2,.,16,CASRLTSGPATGEQYF,TGCGCCAGCCGTTTGACTAGCGGGCCAGCCACGGGCGAGCAGTACTTC
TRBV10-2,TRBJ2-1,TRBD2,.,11,CASTKAGVQFF,TGCGCCAGCACCAAAGCGGGAGTGCAGTTCTTC
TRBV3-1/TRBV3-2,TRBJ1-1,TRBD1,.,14,CASSLGTGNTEAFF,TGTGCCAGCAGCCTCGGGACAGGAAACACTGAAGCTTTCTTT
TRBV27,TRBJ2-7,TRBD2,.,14,CASSRGTSGYEQYF,TGTGCCAGCAGCCGGGGGACTAGCGGTTACGAGCAGTACTTC
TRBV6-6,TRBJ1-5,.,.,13,CASSTGANQPQHF,TGTGCCAGCAGCACAGGCGCAAATCAGCCCCAGCATTTT
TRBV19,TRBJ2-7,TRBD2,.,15,CASSPLGGRPYEQYF,TGTGCCAGTAGTCCCTTGGGAGGGCGTCCCTACGAGCAGTACTTC
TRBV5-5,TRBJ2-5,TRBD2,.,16,CASSLGRASGSGTQYF,TGTGCCAGCAGCTTGGGGCGGGCTAGCGGCTCGGGGACCCAGTACTTC
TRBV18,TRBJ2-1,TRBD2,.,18,CASSRLGLAGSSYNEQFF,TGTGCCAGCTCACGACTAGGACTAGCGGGTAGCTCCTACAATGAGCAGTTCTTC
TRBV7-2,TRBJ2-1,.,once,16,CASSLGAAGAYNEQFF,TGTGCCAGCAGCTTAGGCGCAGCGGGCGCTTACAATGAGCAGTTCTTC
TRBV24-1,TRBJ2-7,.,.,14,CATSDSTQGIEQYF,TGTGCCACCAGTGATAGTACCCAGGGTATAGAGCAGTACTTC
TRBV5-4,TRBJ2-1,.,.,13,CASSLVGGNEQFF,TGTGCCAGCAGCTTGGTCGGCGGCAATGAGCAGTTCTTC
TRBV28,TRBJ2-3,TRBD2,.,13,CATQRSGRNTQYF,TGTGCCACCCAGAGAAGCGGGAGGAATACGCAGTATTTT
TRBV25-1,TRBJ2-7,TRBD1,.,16,CASSGRDRVSEYEQYF,TGTGCCAGCAGTGGCCGGGACAGGGTTAGTGAGTACGAGCAGTACTTC
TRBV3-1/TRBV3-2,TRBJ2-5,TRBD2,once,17,CASSQDRLAGFQETQYF,TGTGCCAGCAGCCAAGATCGGCTAGCGGGTTTCCAAGAGACCCAGTACTTC
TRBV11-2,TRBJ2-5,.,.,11,CASSSGETQYF,TGTGCCAGCAGCTCGGGGGAGACCCAGTACTTC
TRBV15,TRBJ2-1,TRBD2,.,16,CATSREGSGAYNEQFF,TGTGCCACCAGCAGAGAGGGTAGCGGGGCCTACAATGAGCAGTTCTTC
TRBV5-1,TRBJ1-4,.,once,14,CASINRAINEKLFF,TGCGCCAGCATAAACAGGGCCATTAATGAAAAACTGTTTTTT
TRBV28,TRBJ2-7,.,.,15,CASSPKFRLPYEQYF,TGTGCCAGCAGCCCGAAGTTTCGGTTGCCCTACGAGCAGTACTTC
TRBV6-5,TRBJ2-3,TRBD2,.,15,CASSTLAGGGDTQYF,TGTGCCAGCAGCACGCTAGCGGGAGGGGGAGATACGCAGTATTTT
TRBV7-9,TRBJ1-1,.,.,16,CASSTRRAGRNTEAFF,TGTGCCAGCAGCACCCGAAGGGCAGGGCGGAACACTGAAGCTTTCTTT
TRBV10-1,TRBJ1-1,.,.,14,CASSEGGWNTEAFF,TGCGCCAGCAGTGAGGGTGGCTGGAACACTGAAGCTTTCTTT
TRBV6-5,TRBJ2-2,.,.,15,CAGSLTRPSSGELFF,TGTGCCGGCTCCCTGACTAGACCCTCCTCCGGGGAGCTGTTTTTT
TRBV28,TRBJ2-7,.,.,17,CASSFTGGVGLSYEQYF,TGTGCCAGCAGTTTTACTGGCGGGGTAGGGCTCTCCTACGAGCAGTACTTC
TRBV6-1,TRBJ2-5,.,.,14,CASSEGVNQETQYF,TGTGCCAGCAGTGAAGGTGTTAACCAAGAGACCCAGTACTTC
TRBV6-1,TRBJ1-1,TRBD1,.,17,CASSERLGGRQNTEAFF,TGTGCCAGCAGTGAAAGGTTAGGGGGCCGTCAGAACACTGAAGCTTTCTTT
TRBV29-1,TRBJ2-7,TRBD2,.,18,CSVVSGLAGVSVAYEQYF,TGCAGCGTGGTGTCAGGACTAGCGGGAGTCTCCGTAGCCTACGAGCAGTACTTC
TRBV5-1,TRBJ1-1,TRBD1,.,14,CASSTDRGRTEAFF,TGCGCCAGCAGCACCGACAGGGGGCGGACTGAAGCTTTCTTT
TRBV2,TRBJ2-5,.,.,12,CASSAFRETQYF,TGTGCCAGCAGTGCCTTCCGGGAGACCCAGTACTTC
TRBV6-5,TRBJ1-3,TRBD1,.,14,CASNTGGEGNTIYF,TGTGCCAGCAATACAGGGGGAGAGGGAAACACCATATATTTT
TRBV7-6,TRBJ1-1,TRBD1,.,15,CASSLSDRGRTEAFF,TGTGCCAGCAGCTTATCGGACAGGGGGAGAACTGAAGCTTTCTTT
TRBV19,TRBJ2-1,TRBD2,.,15,CASRLAGGPSNEQFF,TGTGCCAGTAGGCTAGCGGGAGGGCCGAGCAATGAGCAGTTCTTC
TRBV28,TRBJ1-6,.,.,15,CASRHPTGFNSPLHF,TGTGCCAGCAGACACCCTACAGGGTTTAATTCACCCCTCCACTTT
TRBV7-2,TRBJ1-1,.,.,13,CASSLGRNTEAFF,TGTGCCAGCAGCTTAGGCAGGAACACTGAAGCTTTCTTT
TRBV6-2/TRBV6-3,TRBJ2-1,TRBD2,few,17,CASSAELADPSYNEQFF,TGTGCCAGCAGTGCCGAACTAGCGGACCCCTCCTACAATGAGCAGTTCTTC
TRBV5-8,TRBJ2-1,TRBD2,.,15,CASSRGTSGRNEQFF,TGTGCCAGCAGCCGAGGGACTAGCGGGAGAAATGAGCAGTTCTTC
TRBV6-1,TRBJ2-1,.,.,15,CASSEVPEQNNEQFF,TGTGCCAGCAGTGAAGTACCGGAACAGAACAATGAGCAGTTCTTC
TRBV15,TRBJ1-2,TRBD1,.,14,CATSQGQIGYGYTF,TGTGCCACCAGCCAGGGACAGATCGGTTATGGCTACACCTTC
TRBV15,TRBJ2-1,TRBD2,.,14,CATPGLAGENEQFF,TGTGCCACCCCCGGGCTAGCGGGAGAAAATGAGCAGTTCTTC
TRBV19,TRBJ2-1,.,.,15,CASSTGLLTANEQFF,TGTGCCAGTAGTACGGGACTCTTAACGGCGAATGAGCAGTTCTTC
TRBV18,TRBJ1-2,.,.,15,CASSPDSRSGLGYTF,TGTGCCAGCTCACCAGATAGCAGGAGTGGACTCGGCTACACCTTC
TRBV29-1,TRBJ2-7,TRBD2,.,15,CSVNNGLAGVGEQYF,TGCAGCGTCAACAACGGACTAGCGGGAGTGGGAGAGCAGTACTTC
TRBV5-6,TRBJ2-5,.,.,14,CASSTQGGQETQYF,TGTGCCAGCAGCACACAGGGAGGGCAAGAGACCCAGTACTTC
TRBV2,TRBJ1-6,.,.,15,CASSGGQGSNSPLHF,TGTGCCAGCAGTGGGGGGCAGGGAAGCAATTCACCCCTCCACTTT